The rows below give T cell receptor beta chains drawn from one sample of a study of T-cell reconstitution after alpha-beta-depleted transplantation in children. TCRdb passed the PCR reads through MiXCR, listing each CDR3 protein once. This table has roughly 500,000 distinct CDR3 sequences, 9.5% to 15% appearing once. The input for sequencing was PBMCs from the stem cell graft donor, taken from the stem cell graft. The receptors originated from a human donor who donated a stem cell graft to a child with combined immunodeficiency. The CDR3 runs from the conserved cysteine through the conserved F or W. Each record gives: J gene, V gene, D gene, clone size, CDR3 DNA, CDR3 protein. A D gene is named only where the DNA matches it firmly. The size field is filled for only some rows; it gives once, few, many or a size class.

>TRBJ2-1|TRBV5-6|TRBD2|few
TGTGCCAGCAGCAGATTAGCGGGAGGGTGGTACAATGAGCAGTTCTTC
CASSRLAGGWYNEQFF
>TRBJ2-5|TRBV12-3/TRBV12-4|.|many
TGTGCCAGCAGGGACTACCGTGAGACCCAGTACTTC
CASRDYRETQYF
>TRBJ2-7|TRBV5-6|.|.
TGTGCCAGCAGCCACAGCGACTACGAGCAGTACTTC
CASSHSDYEQYF
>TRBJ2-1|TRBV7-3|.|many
TGTGCCAGCAGCCTGGATGGGGGAGTCTCCTACAATGAGCAGTTCTTC
CASSLDGGVSYNEQFF
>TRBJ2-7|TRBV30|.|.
TGTGCCTGGACCCTGGAAGGGAACGAGCAGTACTTC
CAWTLEGNEQYF
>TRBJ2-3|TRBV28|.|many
TGTGCCAGCAGCCTCCCGGGGCCAAAGGAGACAGATACGCAGTATTTT
CASSLPGPKETDTQYF
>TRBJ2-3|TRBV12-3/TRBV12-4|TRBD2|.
TGTGCCAGCAGCCGGGCCGGTCGGGAGGGCTACGATACGCAGTATTTT
CASSRAGREGYDTQYF
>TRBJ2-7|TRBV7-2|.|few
TGTGCCAGCACCCGCGCTTATGGCGAGCAGTACTTC
CASTRAYGEQYF
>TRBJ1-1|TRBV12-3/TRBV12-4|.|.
TGTGCCAGCAGTTTCTGGACCAATACTAACGCTGAAGCTTTCTTT
CASSFWTNTNAEAFF
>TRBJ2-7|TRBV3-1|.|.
TGTGCCAGCAGCCAAGATCTAGGCAGGGGCTACGAGCAGTACTTC
CASSQDLGRGYEQYF
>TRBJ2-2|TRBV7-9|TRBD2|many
TGTGCCAGCAGCTTAGCGCCAGTCACTAGCGACACCGGGGAGCTGTTTTTT
CASSLAPVTSDTGELFF
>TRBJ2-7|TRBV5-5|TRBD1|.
TGTGCCAGCAGCTTGGGGGGGGGACAGGGCCGCGGTGGTGGGCAGTACTTC
CASSLGGGQGRGGGQYF
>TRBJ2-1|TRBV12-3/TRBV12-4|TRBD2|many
TGTGCCAGCAGTACTAGCGGGAGGGCCCATGAGCAGTTCTTC
CASSTSGRAHEQFF
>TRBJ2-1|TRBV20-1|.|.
TGCAGTGCTAGACTATATAGCGGCCTCTGGGGTAATGAGCAGTTCTTC
CSARLYSGLWGNEQFF
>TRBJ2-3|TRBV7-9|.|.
TGTGCCAGCAGCTGGAGACAGCCAACCCTCTCCACAGATACGCAGTATTTT
CASSWRQPTLSTDTQYF
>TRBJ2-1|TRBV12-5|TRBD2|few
TGTGCTAGTGGTTTCCTAGCGGGAGACAATGAGCAGTTCTTC
CASGFLAGDNEQFF
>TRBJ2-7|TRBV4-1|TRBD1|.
TGCGCCAGCAGCCAAGAGACAGGGGGACTAATGTACGAGCAGTACTTC
CASSQETGGLMYEQYF
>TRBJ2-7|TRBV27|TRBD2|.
TGTGCCAGCAGTCCCGGACTAGCGGGACACTACGAGCAGTACTTC
CASSPGLAGHYEQYF
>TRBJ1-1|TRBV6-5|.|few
TGTGCCAGCAGCCGAAGCAGGTTCGGGACAACGACTGAAGCTTTCTTT
CASSRSRFGTTTEAFF
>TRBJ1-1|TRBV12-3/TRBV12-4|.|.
TGTGCCAGTACATTGAACACTGAAGCTTTCTTT
CASTLNTEAFF
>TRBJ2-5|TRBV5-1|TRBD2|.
TGCGCCAGCAGCCCGAGACTAGCGACGGAAGGGGAGACCCAGTACTTC
CASSPRLATEGETQYF